The 32 T cell receptor beta chains below come from one sample, sequenced in a study of response to subunit inactivated influenza vaccine (dated by TCRdb to 2016 to 2019). The library was made by RT-PCR. The sample was run on an Illumina HiSeq 2500. The public reads were reanalyzed by TCRdb: fastp trimming at Q25, MiXCR alignment, in-frame beta chains only. Each entry merges the rows of one CDR3 protein and shows their most common DNA and genes. This sample holds roughly 620,000 distinct CDR3 sequences; about 10% were observed only once. Of the sample, approximately 11% falls within the top ten clones. In addition, the sample was reused for a study of T cells expressing NK-cell markers. From that second study: The TCR beta cDNA libraries were made using 5'RACE template switching, a step that added both a universal primer site and unique molecular identifiers.

The specimen comprised PBMCs from blood, sampled on the day of vaccination. The receptors were sampled from a man aged 45 to 65 who received an inactivated influenza vaccine. Donor details come from another sample of the same person, matched by shared clones.

This clonotype came up a few times. The J gene is TRBJ2-3, the V gene TRBV12-3 or TRBV12-4; D is unclear. This CDR3 contains 14 residues. V gave up 2 bases and J gave up 0 bases, with 6 bases separating them. The CDR3 coding sequence is TGTGCCAGCAGTTTAATGGATAGCACAGATACGCAGTATTTT. Its protein is CASSLMDSTDTQYF.

This clonotype has more than one count but fewer than ten. V gene TRBV7-9 combines with J gene TRBJ1-5, with 7 bases identical to TRBD1. Unmatched junction bases numbered 7, after V lost 5 bases and J lost 6 bases. The CDR3 length is 14 residues. Germline CDR1 reads SEHNR; CDR2 reads FQNEAQ (reference sequence). CDR3 nucleotide sequence: TGTGCCAGCAGCGGAGGGGGCTTCAGTCAGCCCCAGCATTTT. It yields the protein CASSGGGFSQPQHF.

There are many counts of this clonotype. V and J are TRBV19 and TRBJ2-5, with D maybe TRBD1 (5 bases). V shed 3 bases and J shed 6 bases, with 11 bases lying between them. This CDR3 comprises 13 residues. Per germline, CDR1 LNHDA and CDR2 SQIVND (reference sequence). The CDR3 coding sequence is TGTGCCAGTAGTATGCCAGGGTCAAAGACCCAGTACTTC. Translation: CASSMPGSKTQYF.

The chain employs TRBV29-1 and TRBJ2-5; a weak D match, TRBD2 (5 bases). The V gene lost 3 bases and the J gene lost 0 bases, with 8 bases spanning the gap. The CDR3 totals 13 residues. In germline, CDR1 is SQVTM, CDR2 ANQGSEA. The CDR3 DNA reads TGCAGCGTTGATCGAGGGAACCAAGAGACCCAGTACTTC. It translates to CSVDRGNQETQYF.

The table lists this clonotype with many counts. The chain employs TRBV29-1 and TRBJ2-7; 9 bases align to TRBD1. Trimming removed 5 bases from V and 3 bases from J; junction bases left unmatched: 11. The germline V gene has CDR1 SQVTM and CDR2 ANQGSEA. The CDR3 spans 15 residues. The CDR3 sequence is CSVLEATGGRYEQYF. The CDR3 DNA follows: TGCAGCGTTCTCGAGGCGACAGGGGGACGCTACGAGCAGTACTTC.

This clonotype was seen more than once but under ten times. The rearrangement joins TRBV19 to TRBJ2-3; the D call may be TRBD1 or TRBD2 (6 bases each). The germline gives CDR1 LNHDA, CDR2 SQIVND (reference sequence). V was shortened by 3 bases and J by 3 bases, with 16 bases between the two germline ends. The CDR3 runs to 16 residues. The CDR3 spells CASSMAEGVETDTQYF. As DNA, the CDR3 is TGTGCCAGTAGTATGGCGGAGGGGGTGGAAACAGATACGCAGTATTTT.

The chain joins TRBV6-4 to TRBJ1-2; the match to TRBD1 covers 7 bases. The V gene end was trimmed by 6 bases and the J gene end by 8 bases; junction bases not matched to a gene: 9. The CDR3 runs 13 residues. Germline assignment: CDR1 MRHNA and CDR2 SNTAGT. This chain's CDR3 is CASSRDRTTGYTF. The CDR3 bases are TGTGCCAGCAGCCGGGACAGAACCACGGGCTACACCTTC.

The chain has TRBV6-5 and TRBJ2-7; 9 nucleotides agree with TRBD2. CDR3 length: 15 amino acids. Looked up from germline, CDR1 is MNHEY and CDR2 is SVGAGI. Germline trimming cut 4 bases from V and 4 bases from J; bases unmatched to any gene: 8. The CDR3 sequence is CASSLGREGPYEQYF. DNA for the CDR3: TGTGCCAGCAGTTTAGGGCGGGAGGGCCCGTACGAGCAGTACTTC.

This clonotype was seen at least ten times. The V call is TRBV27, the J call TRBJ1-1; D uncertain. Trimming stripped 1 base from V and 5 bases from J, with 14 bases between. There are 15 residues in the CDR3. Germline V gene data show CDR1 as MNHEY and CDR2 as SMNVEV (reference sequence). The CDR3: CASSLFPSRDTEAFF. In DNA form, the CDR3 reads TGTGCCAGCAGTTTATTTCCCAGCAGAGATACTGAAGCTTTCTTT.

The V gene is TRBV20-1, the J gene TRBJ2-7; 10 bases fit TRBD2. The germline V gene has CDR1 DFQATT and CDR2 SNEGSKA (reference sequence). This CDR3 comprises 13 residues. Trimming removed 6 bases from V and 1 base from J; junction bases left unmatched: 3. CDR3 in amino acids: CSAVAGGSYEQYF. CDR3 sequence (DNA): TGCAGTGCGGTAGCGGGGGGATCCTACGAGCAGTACTTC.

The sample holds a few counts of this clonotype. The rearrangement links TRBV20-1 to TRBJ2-7; D not resolved. The germline V gene encodes CDR1 DFQATT and CDR2 SNEGSKA (reference sequence). The CDR3 runs to 14 residues. V was trimmed by 0 bases and J by 0 bases, leaving 9 bases between them. CDR3 amino acids: CSARDPSSSYEQYF. CDR3 DNA: TGCAGTGCTAGAGATCCCTCGAGCTCCTACGAGCAGTACTTC.

V and J are TRBV7-2 and TRBJ2-3; D might be TRBD1 or TRBD2, each matching 5 bases. In germline, CDR1 is SGHTA, CDR2 FQGNSA. Trimming cost V 5 bases and J 11 bases, with 17 bases left between them. The CDR3 loop spans 13 amino acids. CDR3 nucleotide sequence: TGTGCCAGCAGCCCAAGTGGGGGAACGCGGCAGTATTTT. Protein: CASSPSGGTRQYF.

The chain uses TRBV27 and TRBJ1-5; 7 positions agree with TRBD1. Germline CDR1 reads MNHEY; CDR2 reads SMNVEV (reference sequence). J gave up 14 bases and V 5 bases, and 9 bases lay outside the gene matches. This CDR3 is 12 amino acids long. This chain's CDR3 is CASSSITGTEHF. In DNA form, the CDR3 reads TGTGCCAGCAGTAGCATCACCGGGACAGAGCATTTT.

The chain combines TRBV29-1 with TRBJ2-1; D may be TRBD1 (7 bases). Between the trimmed V and J ends, which lost 2 bases and 9 bases, there was a span of 14 bases. This CDR3 contains 13 residues. Looked up from germline, CDR1 is SQVTM and CDR2 is ANQGSEA. This CDR3 is CSVESGQGGEQFF. The CDR3, as DNA: TGCAGCGTTGAATCGGGCCAGGGGGGTGAGCAGTTCTTC.

This clonotype was observed a handful of times. V gene TRBV5-1 combines with J gene TRBJ2-7; 7 nucleotides align to TRBD1. Germline V lookup: CDR1 SGHRS, CDR2 YFSETQ. V trimming: 4 bases; J trimming: 6 bases; junction bases outside the gene matches: 10. CDR3 length equals 14 residues. CDR3 residues: CASSPLTGPGEQYF. In DNA form, the CDR3 reads TGCGCCAGCAGCCCGCTGACAGGGCCTGGCGAGCAGTACTTC. The variable domain in full, with the rest retrieved from reference TRBV5-1 and TRBJ2-7, is KAGVTQTPRYLIKTRGQQVTLSCSPISGHRSVSWYQQTPGQGLQFLFEYFSETQRNKGNFPGRFSGRQFSNSRSEMNVSTLELGDSALYLCASSPLTGPGEQYFGPGTRLTVT.

The V gene is TRBV28, the J gene TRBJ1-1, with D possibly matching TRBD1 (5 bases). CDR3 length: 21 amino acids. Germline V gene lookup returns CDR1 MDHEN and CDR2 SYDVKM. V lost 6 bases, J lost 10 bases, and 42 bases lay in between. This CDR3 reads CASRVTIGKRLAGSPGALAFF. The CDR3 DNA is TGTGCCAGCAGAGTGACCATCGGAAAGAGGTTGGCAGGGTCTCCTGGGGCGTTAGCTTTCTTT. Complete variable domain (other parts from reference TRBV28 and TRBJ1-1): DVKVTQSSRYLVKRTGEKVFLECVQDMDHENMFWYRQDPGLGLRLIYFSYDVKMKEKGDIPEGYSVSREKKERFSLILESASTNQTSMYLCASRVTIGKRLAGSPGALAFFGQGTRLTVV.

This clonotype turned up a few times. This chain links TRBV3-1 with TRBJ2-1; 14 bases fit TRBD2. With 5 bases clipped from V and 13 bases from J, the junction kept 13 bases outside the gene matches. Germline CDR1 LGHDT, CDR2 YNNKEL (reference sequence). The CDR3 is 16 residues long. The CDR3 nucleotides are TGTGCCAGCAGCGAAACGGCCGGGACTAGCGGGAGAGAACAGTTCTTC. It codes for CASSETAGTSGREQFF.

The chain links TRBV6-5 to TRBJ2-5; no definite D call. This CDR3 contains 16 residues. The V gene's germline CDR1 is MNHEY and CDR2 SVGAGI. Trimming shortened V by 0 bases and J by 3 bases, and 14 bases separated the two germline ends. The CDR3 DNA sequence: TGTGCCAGCAGTTACTCGTTTCCCGGGCAGGAAGAGACCCAGTACTTC. The encoded protein is CASSYSFPGQEETQYF.

The chain joins TRBV20-1 to TRBJ1-1; 7 positions agree with TRBD1. Germline assignment: CDR1 DFQATT and CDR2 SNEGSKA (reference sequence). The trim removed 1 base at V and 13 bases at J, leaving 9 bases unmatched. The CDR3 runs 12 residues. The CDR3 DNA is TGCAGTGCTAGAGCCGATACAGGGGAATTTTTCTTT. It specifies CSARADTGEFFF.

This clonotype was observed a handful of times. V usage is TRBV3-1 and J usage is TRBJ2-2; 8 nucleotides agree with TRBD2. From germline, CDR1 is LGHDT and CDR2 YNNKEL (reference sequence). This CDR3 is built from 19 residues. The J segment lost 6 bases and the V segment lost 1 base, leaving 16 bases of the junction unmatched. The CDR3 is CASSQGIFQSGSTPGELFF. The DNA for the CDR3 is TGTGCCAGCAGCCAAGGGATATTTCAGAGCGGGAGCACCCCCGGGGAGCTGTTTTTT.

A few counts support this clonotype. The chain couples TRBV7-8 to TRBJ2-1, with TRBD2 identical over 12 bases. Germline-derived CDR1 and CDR2 are SGHVS and FQNEAQ. V lost 3 bases, J lost 1 base, and 4 bases stayed unmatched. The CDR3 totals 17 residues. CDR3 residues: CASSFPTSGSSYNEQFF. Written as DNA, the CDR3 is TGTGCCAGCAGCTTCCCGACTAGCGGGAGTTCCTACAATGAGCAGTTCTTC.

This clonotype was detected many times. This chain joins TRBV10-3 and TRBJ2-7; D might be TRBD1 (6 bases). V was clipped by 8 bases and J by 2 bases, with 16 bases between them. In germline, CDR1 is ENHRY, CDR2 SYGVKD. This CDR3 has 14 residues. The CDR3 DNA is TGTGCCATCGGAGCAGGGACAACCACCTACGAGCAGTACTTC. This encodes CAIGAGTTTYEQYF.

This clonotype was counted between two and nine times. This chain links TRBV2 with TRBJ2-7; TRBD2 agrees at 7 bases. With 7 bases clipped from V and 3 bases from J, the junction kept 9 bases outside the gene matches. CDR3 length: 14 residues. Germline CDR1 and CDR2: SNHLY and FYNNEI. CDR3: CASIPGGQDYEQYF. CDR3 DNA: TGTGCCAGCATTCCGGGGGGTCAGGACTACGAGCAGTACTTC.

This clonotype turned up a few times. The chain employs TRBV5-1 and TRBJ1-5; D gene unclear. CDR1 and CDR2 (germline): SGHRS, YFSETQ. V shed 2 bases and J shed 4 bases, with 13 bases lying between them. This CDR3 is built from 15 residues. CDR3 loop: CASSFNGGKNQPQHF. In nucleotides, the CDR3 is TGCGCCAGCAGCTTTAATGGAGGGAAAAATCAGCCCCAGCATTTT.

This clonotype was counted at least ten times. V and J are TRBV7-9 and TRBJ2-3; unclear D gene. Trimming left V 5 bases short and J 1 base short, with 13 bases between. The germline gives CDR1 SEHNR, CDR2 FQNEAQ (reference sequence). The CDR3 extends over 15 amino acids. The CDR3 is CASSPPGRRTDTQYF. CDR3 nucleotides: TGTGCCAGCAGCCCACCCGGGCGCCGCACAGATACGCAGTATTTT.

In its sample, this clonotype was seen a few times. The rearrangement uses TRBV20-1 and TRBJ2-2, with D possibly matching TRBD1 (6 bases). The CDR3 extends over 13 amino acids. Trimming took 7 bases from V and 4 from J, leaving 13 bases between them. Germline V gives CDR1 DFQATT, CDR2 SNEGSKA (reference sequence). Here the CDR3 DNA reads TGCAGTGGACAGGTCACCGGCACCGGGGAGCTGTTTTTT. Translated, it gives CSGQVTGTGELFF.

The chain carries TRBV7-2 and TRBJ1-2; tentative D call: TRBD1 (5 bases). This CDR3 spans 17 amino acids. Trimming removed 2 bases at V and 2 bases at J, with 18 bases between. Germline V lookup: CDR1 SGHTA, CDR2 FQGNSA. CDR3 region: CASSLSRQSPGNYGYTF. CDR3 bases: TGTGCCAGCAGCTTATCTAGACAGTCACCAGGGAACTATGGCTACACCTTC.

This clonotype was counted many times. This rearrangement joins TRBV18 to TRBJ2-1; D ambiguous. In germline, CDR1 is KGHSH, CDR2 LQKENI. This CDR3 has 15 residues. V shed 3 bases and J shed 0 bases, with 9 bases lying between them. This chain's CDR3 is CASSPRVSSYNEQFF. CDR3 coding DNA: TGTGCCAGCTCACCCCGGGTAAGCTCCTACAATGAGCAGTTCTTC.

The chain links TRBV2 to TRBJ1-6; TRBD1 matches 7 bases. The CDR3 has 13 residues. Germline V gene data show CDR1 as SNHLY and CDR2 as FYNNEI. Trimming removed 8 bases from V and 7 bases from J; junction bases left unmatched: 5. The CDR3 reads CASQTGRNSPLHF. The CDR3 DNA reads as TGTGCCAGCCAGACAGGGAGGAATTCACCCCTCCACTTT.

This clonotype was counted between two and nine times. The chain couples TRBV12-3 or TRBV12-4 to TRBJ2-7; the match to TRBD1 covers 12 bases. The CDR3 is 15 residues long. Trimming cost V 5 bases and J 5 bases; bases outside gene matches: 7. The DNA for the CDR3 is TGTGCCAGCAGTCTAGGGACAGGGGGCAGAGACGAGCAGTACTTC. Translating gives CASSLGTGGRDEQYF.

The chain links TRBV28 to TRBJ1-5; D is perhaps TRBD1 (5 bases). The CDR3 extends over 16 amino acids. Between the trimmed V and J ends, which lost 3 bases and 1 base, there was a span of 13 bases. CDR1 is MDHEN, CDR2 SYDVKM, per germline. The CDR3 nucleotides are TGTGCCAGCAGTTTGCCCAGGGTGATGAGCAATCAGCCCCAGCATTTT. Translation: CASSLPRVMSNQPQHF.

This clonotype occurred a few times. The chain is built from TRBV5-1 and TRBJ2-5; a weak D match, TRBD1 (5 bases). Germline lookup yields CDR1 SGHRS and CDR2 YFSETQ. V was pared by 4 bases and J by 7 bases, with 20 bases between. CDR3 length: 15 amino acids. For the CDR3, the DNA is TGCGCCAGCAGCCCCTCCTTTGTGGGGCCGGCGACCCAGTACTTC. It codes for CASSPSFVGPATQYF.